This record covers a single TCR beta chain. The sample comes from a study of blood T cell repertoires in COVID-19. Study-level background: The United States, Italy and Spain provided the acute and convalescent COVID-19 samples.

The protocol was immunoSEQ multiplex PCR, while the TCRdb copy is restricted to in-frame clones and leaves out a portion. The table includes 60,000 or so clones, roughly four fifths detected once. The CDR3 is 13 residues long. Trimming took 6 bases from V and 1 from J; bases not matched to a gene: 0. This TCR came from a human donor in a cohort sampled during active COVID-19. The source material was peripheral blood. The chain recombines TRBV23-1 with TRBJ2-4, with TRBD1 matching 7 bases. Being an ORF, TRBV23-1 has a function that is uncertain. DNA of the CDR3: TGCGCCAGCAGGGACAGGGCCAAAAACATTCAGTACTTC. Amino acids: CASRDRAKNIQYF.